This T cell receptor beta chain derives from a study of identical twins. MiXCR, applied by TCRdb to the 5' RACE reads, yields one record per CDR3 protein. This sample has about 720,000 distinct CDR3 sequences, with 8.5% to 9% found just once. After removal of 8 bases from V and 7 bases from J, the junction contained 10 bases not matched to a gene. The germline CDR1 and CDR2 sequences are SGHVS and FQNEAQ. The CDR3 consists of 14 residues. The same sample was also studied in work on yellow fever vaccine responses in identical twins.

The TCR was taken from a woman between 18 and 29 years old in good health. The rearrangement links TRBV7-8 to TRBJ1-4; 7 positions agree with TRBD1. The sample comprised PBMCs. CDR3 protein: CASRENRGGEKLFF. The CDR3 DNA is TGTGCCAGCCGCGAGAACAGGGGAGGTGAAAAACTGTTTTTT.